This T cell receptor beta chain originates from a study of siplizumab effects on memory and regulatory T cells. Study-wide results and limits: Proliferating clones, CD4+ or CD8+, lacked an assignable naive or memory phenotype in roughly 80-96% of cases.

Roughly 10^5 TCR templates were assayed per sample. TCRdb's copy holds only in-frame clones and misses some; the assay was immunoSEQ multiplex PCR. The data contain approximately 94,000 clones, 75% to 95% of them singletons. For this clone: Its antigen is undetermined.

The CDR3 has 16 residues. CDR1 is SGHTA, CDR2 FQGTGA, per germline. Trimming took 2 bases from V and 9 from J; bases not matched to a gene: 5. This sequence originates from a human donor in good health. The specimen sequenced was CD4+ T cells sorted from blood. The chain is built from TRBV7-3 and TRBJ2-2; 14 bases map to TRBD2. CDR3 amino acids: CASSLGGLAGGRELFF. DNA for the CDR3: TGTGCCAGCAGCTTAGGAGGACTAGCGGGGGGCCGGGAGCTGTTTTTT.